This TCR delta chain was captured in a study of DNA immune sequencing with unique molecular identifiers (dated by TCRdb to 2018 to 2021). Regarding the research as a whole: Immunomagnetic cell separation was used to enrich gammadelta T cells from buffy coats, and the genomic DNA of the enriched gammadelta T cells was then sequenced. Donors were healthy individuals, with ten donors profiled from sorted peripheral blood gammadelta T cells. Fluorescence-activated cell sorting was used to enrich gammadelta T cells from the PBMC of 10 or so healthy individuals. To compare enriched with non-enriched material, approximately 100 ng of enriched gammadelta T-cell DNA and 0.95 to 1 ug of non-enriched PBMC DNA were sequenced. Validation of the method was performed on synthetic reference molecules and on blood samples from healthy individuals. The study developed and validated an ultrasensitive DNA-based TRD repertoire sequencing method using PCR-introduced unique molecular identifiers. What the work shows at the level of the full study, not this receptor alone: TRD repertoire diversity varied between healthy donors, with several donors highly oligoclonal where top 5 clonotypes exceeded half of productive molecules. Novel TRD sequences not targeted by the primers cannot be detected with the primer-based approach. Among clonotypes in healthy donors, TRDV2 paired with TRDJ1 was identified as the most common TRD rearrangement.

Here V drops 0 bases and J drops 0 bases, and the junction holds 5 bases not matched to any gene. The CDR3, from cysteine to phenylalanine, totals 20 residues. Only the CDR3 part of the read is kept: 60 bases, read in frame from the first base. The germline V gene sets CDR1 to GEAIGNYY and CDR2 to EKD. The library was made by multiplex PCR. A 32-plex assay, with primers for all 8 TRDV and 4 TRDJ genes spanning the CDR3, was used to amplify the genomic DNA. During 2 to 3 cycles of barcoding PCR, a 12-nucleotide UMI was attached, and a second PCR using Illumina adapter primers followed. AMPure XP beads were used to purify the libraries, and library quality was checked on a Fragment Analyzer using the HS NGS Fragment kit. Sequencing used an Illumina MiniSeq mid-output kit with roughly 20% PhiX and 150 cycles of paired-end reads. On the study's bioinformatics: MIGEC version 1.2.9 was used to process the reads, grouping the reads by UMI and building error-corrected consensus sequences. Modified VDJtools version 1.2.1 scripts and the tcR R package were used for post-processing. Clone calls in TCRdb were regenerated from the public reads with CATT, after which identical DNA sequences shared one row. The V and J calls reflect TCRdb's pipeline rather than the authors' work. For this sample there are about 2,500 delta-chain clones; more than 7.5% appear just once. Of the sample, approximately 50% falls within the top ten clones.

This clone is characterized as medium-sized (0.01 to 0.1%). Its antigen is unknown. No much larger clone exists at a distance of one base, and base qualities are not known. Other DNA sequences from this sample encode an identical CDR3 as well. The receptor was isolated from a human donor in good health. The rearrangement combines TRDV2 with TRDJ3, and TRDD3 matches 12 of the central bases. The specimen was gamma-delta T cells enriched from blood buffy coat, or unenriched PBMCs (not recorded which). The CDR3 protein is CACDTVLGDTSSWDTRQMFF. DNA sequence: TGTGCCTGTGACACCGTACTGGGGGATACAAGCTCCTGGGACACCCGACAGATGTTTTTC.